The source of this T cell receptor beta chain is a study of identical twins. CDR3 size: 13 residues. Trimming pared 1 base from V and 4 bases from J, leaving 5 bases between. TCRdb re-called the 5' RACE reads with MiXCR, one entry per CDR3 protein. The sample consists of about 250,000 distinct CDR3 sequences, about 7.5% of them appearing once. This clonotype has ten or more counts. This same sample was also part of a study on yellow fever vaccine responses in identical twins.

The sequencing input was CD8+ T cells sorted from blood. The receptor's source is a woman under 30 in good health. The chain is built from TRBV12-3 or TRBV12-4 and TRBJ2-1; no firm D call. CDR3 region: CASSLGEYNEQFF. DNA for the CDR3: TGTGCCAGCAGTTTAGGTGAATACAATGAGCAGTTCTTC.